The present T cell receptor (beta chain) was sequenced within a study of cytomegalovirus exposure and HLA in healthy donors. Study-level information: The study placed approximately 78% of its roughly 410 genotyped donors in the Caucasian-associated ancestry cluster.

Donors had nominal health at sampling but likely had unrecorded immune exposures. Comment on this clone: The target antigen is unknown.

The PCR employed 60 Vbeta primers together with 13 Jbeta primers. The protocol was immunoSEQ multiplex PCR, while the TCRdb copy is restricted to in-frame clones and leaves out a portion. The data show around 190,000 clones, and the top ten clones hold about 0.9%. The length of the CDR3 is 14 residues. The germline gives CDR1 GTSNPN, CDR2 SVGIG (reference sequence). V dropped 1 base and J dropped 2 bases, with 11 bases sitting between them. Study observations and caveats: The HLA-A and HLA-B alleles of most subjects were reportedly predicted accurately from TCR beta sequences.

The J gene is TRBJ1-2, the V gene TRBV30; D is unclear. The sequencing sample was made of PBMCs. This TCR derives from a woman aged 30 to 39 in good health and CMV-seropositive. CDR3 sequence reads: CAWSATVTNYGYTF. The CDR3 DNA reads TGTGCCTGGAGTGCAACAGTGACGAACTATGGCTACACCTTC.